This T cell receptor beta chain comes out of a study of blood T cell repertoires in COVID-19. Trimming took 7 bases from V and 4 from J, leaving 16 bases between them. This CDR3 region has 14 residues. CDR1 and CDR2 from the germline V gene are MDHEN and SYDVKM. Using immunoSEQ multiplex PCR, the repertoire was profiled, and TCRdb retains in-frame clones only, with some absent. The data show under 300,000 clones, approximately 85% seen once. Cohorts were assigned according to the clinical history that participants reported. This sequence was found in a woman aged 50 to 60 who had been exposed to COVID-19. The chain uses TRBV28 and TRBJ1-2, with D possibly being TRBD1 (6 bases). Sequencing used PBMCs or T cells enriched from blood (not recorded which). CDR3 protein: CASNIQGSGYGYTF. The CDR3 DNA follows: TGTGCCAGCAACATACAGGGTAGTGGCTATGGCTACACCTTC.